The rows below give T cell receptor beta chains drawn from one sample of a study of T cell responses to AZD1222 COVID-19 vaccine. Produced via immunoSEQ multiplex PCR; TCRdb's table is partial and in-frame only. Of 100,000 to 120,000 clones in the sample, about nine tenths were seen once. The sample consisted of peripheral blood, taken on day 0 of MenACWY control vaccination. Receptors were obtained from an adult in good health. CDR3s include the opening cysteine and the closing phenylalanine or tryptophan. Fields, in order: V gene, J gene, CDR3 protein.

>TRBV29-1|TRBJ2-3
CSVEGGLGTDTQYF
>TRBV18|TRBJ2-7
CASSPDLSSGGSDEQYF
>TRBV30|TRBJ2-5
CAWSGQREETQYF
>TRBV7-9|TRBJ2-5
CASSPNQETQYF
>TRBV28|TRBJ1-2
CASSLRGDLGYGYTF
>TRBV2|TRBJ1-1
CASGDRSYTEAFF
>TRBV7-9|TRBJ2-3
CASHRLAGHTDTQYF
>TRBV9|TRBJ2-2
CASSAQNLGNTGELFF
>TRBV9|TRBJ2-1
CASSVRVDEQFF
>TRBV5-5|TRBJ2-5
CASSLEGQGQETQYF
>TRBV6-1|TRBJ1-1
CASSEGLGTEAFF
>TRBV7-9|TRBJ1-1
CASSLGRLEAFF
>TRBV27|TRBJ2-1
CASSPGQGGYNEQFF
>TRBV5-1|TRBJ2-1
CASSSGTSSYNEQFF
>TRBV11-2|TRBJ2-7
CASSLGVTGDEQYF
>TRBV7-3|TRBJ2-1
CASSLRGGHGNEQFF
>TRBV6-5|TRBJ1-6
CASSYRDYSPLHF
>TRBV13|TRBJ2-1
CASSGLAGGAYNEQFF
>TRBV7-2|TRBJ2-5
CASSPAGGGETQYF
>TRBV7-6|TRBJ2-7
CASSSYRGNSYEQYF
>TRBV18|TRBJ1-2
CASSGSGTGLAGYTF
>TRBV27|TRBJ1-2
CASSPPQGFGYTF
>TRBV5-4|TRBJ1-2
CASSSRGGTGYGYTF
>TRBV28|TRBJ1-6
CASSFRDRVTSPLHF
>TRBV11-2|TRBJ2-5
CASSPGLAGEETQYF
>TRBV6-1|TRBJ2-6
CASSGRSSPRSGANVLTF
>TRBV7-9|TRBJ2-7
CASSPLGQGLYEQYF
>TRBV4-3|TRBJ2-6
CASSQGTGSVFSGANVLTF
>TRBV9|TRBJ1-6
CASSVVGALGSPLHF
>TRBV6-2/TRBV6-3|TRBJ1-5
CASSYSFQGGNQPQHF
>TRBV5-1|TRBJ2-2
CASSVGTGLSGELFF
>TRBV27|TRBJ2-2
CASKRTPSRNTGELFF
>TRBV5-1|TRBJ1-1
CASSLAPPGSNTEAFF
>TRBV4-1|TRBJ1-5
CASSQDSGTTYSNQPQHF
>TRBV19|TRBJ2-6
CASSGPSGANVLTF
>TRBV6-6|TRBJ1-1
CASRHGTGALMNTEAFF
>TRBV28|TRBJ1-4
CASSGQGGAATNEKLFF
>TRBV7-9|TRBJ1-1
CASSLSTEAFF
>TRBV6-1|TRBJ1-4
CASSELRDSNEKLFF
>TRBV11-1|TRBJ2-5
CASRHLVQGETQYF
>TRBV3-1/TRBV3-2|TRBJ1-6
CASSQDPPESPLHF
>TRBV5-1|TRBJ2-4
CASSSDRANIQYF
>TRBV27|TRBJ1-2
CASSSPTGNYGYTF
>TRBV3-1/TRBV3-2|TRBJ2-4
CASREVAEGLAKNIQYF
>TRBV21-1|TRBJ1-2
CASSDGQGATGYTF
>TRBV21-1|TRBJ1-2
CASSKIPGGYGYTF
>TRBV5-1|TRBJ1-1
CASSLDSPNTEAFF
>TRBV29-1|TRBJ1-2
CSVELPKNYGYTF
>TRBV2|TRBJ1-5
CASSRGNQPQHF
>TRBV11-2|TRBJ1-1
CASSFLQGAISEAFF
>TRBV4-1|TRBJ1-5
CASSQDEGGGQPQHF
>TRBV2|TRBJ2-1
CASSRAVTYNEQFF